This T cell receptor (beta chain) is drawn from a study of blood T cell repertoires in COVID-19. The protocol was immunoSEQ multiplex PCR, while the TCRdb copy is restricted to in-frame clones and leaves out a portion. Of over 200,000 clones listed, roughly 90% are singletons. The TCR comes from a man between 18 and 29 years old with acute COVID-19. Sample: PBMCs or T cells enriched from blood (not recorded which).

CDR3 sequence reads: CASSLGQPNEKLFF. The CDR3 DNA follows: TGTGCCAGCAGCTTAGGACAGCCTAATGAAAAACTGTTTTTT. The J gene is TRBJ1-4, the V gene TRBV7-6; perhaps TRBD1 as D (5 bases). The CDR3 covers 14 residues. From germline, CDR1 is SGHVS and CDR2 FNYEAQ. Trimming removed 1 base at V and 3 bases at J, with 6 bases between.